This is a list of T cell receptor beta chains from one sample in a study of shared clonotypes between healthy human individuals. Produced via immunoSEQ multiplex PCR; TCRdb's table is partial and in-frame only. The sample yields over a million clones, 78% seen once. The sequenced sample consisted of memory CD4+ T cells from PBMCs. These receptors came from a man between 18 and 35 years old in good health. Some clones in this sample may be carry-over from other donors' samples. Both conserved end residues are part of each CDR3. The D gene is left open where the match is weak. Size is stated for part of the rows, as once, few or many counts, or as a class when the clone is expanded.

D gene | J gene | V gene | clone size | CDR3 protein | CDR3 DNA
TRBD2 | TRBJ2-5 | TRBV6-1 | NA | CASKTSGVQETQYF | TGTGCCAGCAAGACTAGCGGGGTTCAAGAGACCCAGTACTTC
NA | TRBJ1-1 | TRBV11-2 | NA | CASSKSGGENTEAFF | TGTGCCAGCAGTAAGAGCGGGGGCGAGAACACTGAAGCTTTCTTT
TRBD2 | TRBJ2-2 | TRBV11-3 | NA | CASSSGLETGELFF | TGTGCCAGCAGCTCGGGACTAGAAACCGGGGAGCTGTTTTTT
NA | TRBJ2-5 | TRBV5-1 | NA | CASSSEAAETQYF | TGCGCCAGCAGCTCCGAGGCGGCCGAGACCCAGTACTTC
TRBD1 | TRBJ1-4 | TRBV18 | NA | CASSRSTGGMEKLFF | TGTGCCAGCTCAAGATCGACAGGGGGGATGGAAAAACTGTTTTTT
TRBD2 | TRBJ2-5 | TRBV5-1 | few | CASSLSVGRGQETQYF | TGCGCCAGCAGCTTGTCGGTCGGGAGGGGTCAAGAGACCCAGTACTTC
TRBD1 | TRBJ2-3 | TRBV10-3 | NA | CAISEYRGPTDTQYF | TGTGCCATCAGTGAGTACAGGGGACCCACAGATACGCAGTATTTT
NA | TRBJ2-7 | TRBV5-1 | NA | CASSLVRSAGSDEQYF | TGCGCCAGCAGCTTGGTGAGATCGGCAGGGTCAGACGAGCAGTACTTC
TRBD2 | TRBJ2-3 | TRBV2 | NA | CASRAGVTDTQYF | TGTGCCAGCAGGGCGGGAGTAACAGATACGCAGTATTTT
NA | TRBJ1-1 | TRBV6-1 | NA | CASSEGFAGTEAFF | TGTGCCAGCAGTGAAGGTTTTGCGGGAACTGAAGCTTTCTTT
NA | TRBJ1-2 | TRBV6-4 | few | CAWVKDAGGYGYTF | TGTGCCTGGGTAAAGGACGCGGGGGGCTATGGCTACACCTTC
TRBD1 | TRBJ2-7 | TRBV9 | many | CASGQGGSYEQYF | TGTGCCAGCGGACAGGGGGGGTCCTACGAGCAGTACTTC
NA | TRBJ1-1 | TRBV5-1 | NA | CASIEGGGMNTEAFF | TGCGCCAGCATTGAGGGCGGGGGCATGAACACTGAAGCTTTCTTT
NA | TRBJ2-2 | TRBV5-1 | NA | CASSVSPGTGELFF | TGCGCCAGCAGCGTGAGTCCGGGCACCGGGGAGCTGTTTTTT
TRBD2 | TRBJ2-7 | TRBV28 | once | CASSGLVAEQYF | TGTGCCAGCAGCGGACTAGTAGCCGAGCAGTACTTC
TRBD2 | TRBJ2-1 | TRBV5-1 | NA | CASSLGGRRYNEQFF | TGCGCCAGCAGCTTGGGCGGGAGGAGGTACAATGAGCAGTTCTTC
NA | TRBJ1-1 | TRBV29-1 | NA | CSVPRPGTIDGEAFF | TGCAGCGTTCCCCGACCCGGGACCATAGATGGTGAAGCTTTCTTT
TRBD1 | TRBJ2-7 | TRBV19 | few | CASRSKDRGPYEQYF | TGTGCCAGTAGGTCTAAGGACAGGGGCCCTTACGAGCAGTACTTC
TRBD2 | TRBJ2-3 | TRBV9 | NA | CASSARTSGRSTDTQYF | TGTGCCAGCAGCGCCCGGACTAGCGGGAGGTCGACAGATACGCAGTATTTT
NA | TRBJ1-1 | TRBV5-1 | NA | CASSFEDSGRGAFF | TGCGCCAGCAGCTTCGAAGATTCGGGCCGAGGGGCTTTCTTT
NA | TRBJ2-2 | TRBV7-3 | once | CASSLLPHGELFF | TGTGCCAGCAGCTTACTCCCCCACGGGGAGCTGTTTTTT
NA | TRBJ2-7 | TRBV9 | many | CASSTGLNSYEQYF | TGTGCCAGCAGCACGGGACTCAACTCCTACGAGCAGTACTTC
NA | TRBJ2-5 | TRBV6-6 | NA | CASSYSPGEETQYF | TGTGCCAGCAGTTACTCCCCCGGAGAAGAGACCCAGTACTTC
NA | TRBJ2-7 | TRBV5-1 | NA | CASSPAPGQSYEQYF | TGCGCCAGCAGCCCCGCACCGGGACAATCCTACGAGCAGTACTTC
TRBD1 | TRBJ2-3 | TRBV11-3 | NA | CASSLDRGRTDTQYF | TGTGCCAGCAGCTTAGACAGGGGGCGGACAGATACGCAGTATTTT
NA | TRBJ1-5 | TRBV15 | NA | CATSRGTGHQPQHF | TGTGCCACCAGCAGAGGGACCGGCCATCAGCCCCAGCATTTT
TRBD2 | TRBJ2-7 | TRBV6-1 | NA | CASSTTSALTYEQYF | TGTGCCAGCAGTACCACTAGCGCACTTACCTACGAGCAGTACTTC
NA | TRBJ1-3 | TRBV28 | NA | CASSRPLNTIYF | TGTGCCAGCAGTAGACCCCTGAACACCATATATTTT
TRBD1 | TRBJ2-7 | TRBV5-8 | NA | CASSLLGQGLYEQYF | TGTGCCAGCAGCTTGCTGGGACAGGGTCTTTACGAGCAGTACTTC
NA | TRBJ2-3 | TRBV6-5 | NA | CASSSLALGSTDTQYF | TGTGCCAGCAGTTCCTTAGCCTTGGGGAGCACAGATACGCAGTATTTT
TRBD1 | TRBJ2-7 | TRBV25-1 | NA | CASRPGQGSYEQYF | TGTGCCAGCAGGCCGGGACAGGGTTCGTACGAGCAGTACTTC
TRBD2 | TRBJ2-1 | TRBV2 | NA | CASTGGTGTSRYNEQFF | TGTGCCAGCACGGGGGGCACCGGGACTAGCAGATACAATGAGCAGTTCTTC
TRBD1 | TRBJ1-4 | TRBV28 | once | CASRPWGQVGVLATNEKLFF | TGTGCCAGCAGGCCTTGGGGACAGGTAGGGGTCCTTGCAACTAATGAAAAACTGTTTTTT
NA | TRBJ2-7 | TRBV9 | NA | CASSVGAMDASYEQYF | TGTGCCAGCAGCGTAGGGGCGATGGACGCATCCTACGAGCAGTACTTC
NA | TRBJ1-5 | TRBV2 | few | CASRQISNQPQHF | TGTGCCAGCAGACAGATCAGCAATCAGCCCCAGCATTTT
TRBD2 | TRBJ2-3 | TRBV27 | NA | CASSPLGLGTDTQYF | TGTGCCAGCAGTCCGCTCGGACTAGGCACAGATACGCAGTATTTT
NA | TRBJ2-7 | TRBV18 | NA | CASSPPEATYEQYF | TGTGCCAGCTCACCACCGGAGGCAACCTATGAGCAGTACTTC
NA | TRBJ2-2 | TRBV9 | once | CASSVSILTGELFF | TGTGCCAGCAGCGTATCAATCCTCACCGGGGAGCTGTTTTTT
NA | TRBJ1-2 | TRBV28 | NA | CASRQLYGYTF | TGTGCCAGCAGACAGCTGTATGGCTACACCTTC
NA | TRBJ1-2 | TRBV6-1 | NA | CASRWTSYGYTF | TGTGCCAGCAGGTGGACCAGCTATGGCTACACCTTC
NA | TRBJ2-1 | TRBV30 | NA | CAWGSGYNEQFF | TGTGCCTGGGGTAGCGGCTACAATGAGCAGTTCTTC